The 5 T cell receptor beta chains reported below all come from one sample, sequenced in a study of blood T cell repertoires in COVID-19. The data were produced by immunoSEQ multiplex PCR, yet TCRdb's version contains in-frame clones alone and is incomplete. The sample carries a few hundred thousand clones, about nine tenths recorded once. Input material: peripheral blood. Source of these receptors: a man between 18 and 29 years old with active or convalescent COVID-19.

V usage is TRBV27 and J usage is TRBJ2-6, with D possibly matching TRBD2 (5 bases). Looked up from germline, CDR1 is MNHEY and CDR2 is SMNVEV (reference sequence). Trimming removed 2 bases at V and 0 bases at J, with 11 bases between. This CDR3 spans 17 amino acids. DNA for the CDR3: TGTGCCAGCAGTTTACGCCGAGGACTCTCTGGGGCCAACGTCCTGACTTTC. It encodes CASSLRRGLSGANVLTF. The full variable domain, rest sourced from reference TRBV27 and TRBJ2-6, is EAQVTQNPRYLITVTGKKLTVTCSQNMNHEYMSWYRQDPGLGLRQIYYSMNVEVTDKGDVPEGYKVSRKEKRNFPLILESPSPNQTSLYFCASSLRRGLSGANVLTFGAGSRLTVL.

The chain couples TRBV6-5 to TRBJ1-1, with D tentatively TRBD1 (5 bases). CDR1 is MNHEY and CDR2 is SVGAGI in the germline V gene. Trimming cost V 7 bases and J 7 bases, with 13 bases left between them. CDR3 length: 12 residues. The CDR3 bases are TGTGCCAGCACTGCAGGGCGGATTGAAGCTTTCTTT. This sequence encodes CASTAGRIEAFF.

V and J are TRBV10-1 and TRBJ1-5, with TRBD1 matching 7 bases. This CDR3 comprises 15 residues. Germline CDR1 WNHNN, CDR2 SYGVQD (reference sequence). V trimming: 6 bases; J trimming: 0 bases; junction bases outside the gene matches: 5. The CDR3, as DNA: TGCGCCAGCAGCTCAGACAGGGCTAGCAATCAGCCCCAGCATTTT. Translation gives CASSSDRASNQPQHF.

The chain links TRBV2 to TRBJ2-5, with 9 bases fitting TRBD1. Germline CDR1 reads SNHLY; CDR2 reads FYNNEI. Germline trimming cut 6 bases from V and 6 bases from J; bases unmatched to any gene: 11. CDR3 length: 15 residues. CDR3 region: CASRQPGTGRQTQYF. In DNA, the CDR3 is TGTGCCAGCAGACAACCCGGGACAGGGAGGCAGACCCAGTACTTC.

This clone was observed a single time. The chain combines TRBV6-5 with TRBJ2-6; 10 nucleotides align to TRBD1. V lost 4 bases, J lost 2 bases, and 2 bases stayed unmatched. The CDR3 runs to 16 residues. From germline, CDR1 is MNHEY and CDR2 SVGAGI. Here the CDR3 reads CASSWTGGTGANVLTF. As DNA, the CDR3 is TGTGCCAGCAGTTGGACAGGGGGAACTGGGGCCAACGTCCTGACTTTC.